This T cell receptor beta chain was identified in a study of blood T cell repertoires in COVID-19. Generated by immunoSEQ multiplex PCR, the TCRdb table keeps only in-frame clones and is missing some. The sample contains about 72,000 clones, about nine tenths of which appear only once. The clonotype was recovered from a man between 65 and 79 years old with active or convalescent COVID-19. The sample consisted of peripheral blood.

The CDR3, as DNA: TGTGCCAGCAACCCCTACTCGGGAGGCTACACCTTC. Amino acid sequence: CASNPYSGGYTF. V usage is TRBV12-3 or TRBV12-4 and J usage is TRBJ1-2, with unresolved D. The ends were cut back, 7 bases at V and 8 bases at J, with 14 bases in the middle. This CDR3 spans 12 amino acids.